A single T cell receptor (beta chain) is shown here with its context. The data are from a study of blood T cell repertoires in COVID-19. Sequencing was performed with immunoSEQ multiplex PCR; in TCRdb, only in-frame clones are kept and a portion is missing. The sample yields hundreds of thousands of clones, roughly four fifths seen once. The trim removed 1 base at V and 2 bases at J, leaving 8 bases unmatched. Germline CDR1 is LNHDA and CDR2 is SQIVND (reference sequence). The CDR3 covers 17 residues. Specimen: peripheral blood. The chain links TRBV19 to TRBJ2-3, with 8 bases identical to TRBD2. The TCR originated in an elderly man with acute or convalescent COVID-19. CDR3: CASSIGGASGYTDTQYF. The CDR3 nucleotides are TGTGCCAGTAGTATAGGGGGGGCTAGCGGGTACACAGATACGCAGTATTTT. Full variable domain (missing parts from reference TRBV19 and TRBJ2-3): DGGITQSPKYLFRKEGQNVTLSCEQNLNHDAMYWYRQDPGQGLRLIYYSQIVNDFQKGDIAEGYSVSREKKESFPLTVTSAQKNPTAFYLCASSIGGASGYTDTQYFGPGTRLTVL.